This is a list of T cell receptor beta chains from one sample in a study of a mutant IDH1 vaccine in newly diagnosed glioma. Method: immunoSEQ multiplex PCR; TCRdb's copy keeps in-frame clones and lacks some. The profile covers roughly 72,000 clones, with 75% to 95% appearing a single time and 0.56% taken by the ten largest. No antigen is known for these receptors. Sequencing used PBMCs, obtained from a glioma patient whose treatment included an IDH1 peptide vaccine. These TCRs come from a woman in her 50s with glioma. CDR3s include the opening cysteine and the closing phenylalanine or tryptophan. The D gene is left open where the match is weak. A clone size is listed for some rows: how often the clone was seen (once, few, many), or a class if it is expanded.

size,D,J,V,CDR3,DNA
-,-,TRBJ2-7,TRBV9,CASSVRGFGGEQYF,TGTGCCAGCAGCGTAAGGGGGTTTGGAGGCGAGCAGTACTTC
-,-,TRBJ2-7,TRBV29-1,CSAGDGVYEQYF,TGCAGCGCCGGGGACGGGGTCTACGAGCAGTACTTC
-,TRBD1,TRBJ1-2,TRBV27,CASSSPGGFHGYTF,TGTGCCAGCAGTTCCCCAGGGGGCTTTCATGGCTACACCTTC
-,-,TRBJ2-3,TRBV6-5,CASRRGRRDTQYF,TGTGCCAGCAGAAGAGGACGGCGGGATACGCAGTATTTT
once,TRBD2,TRBJ2-1,TRBV30,CAWSLRDYLEQFF,TGTGCCTGGAGTCTCCGGGACTACCTAGAGCAGTTCTTC
-,TRBD1,TRBJ1-5,TRBV30,CAWSARGQGHQPQHF,TGTGCCTGGAGCGCTCGGGGACAGGGGCATCAGCCCCAGCATTTT
-,-,TRBJ2-7,TRBV5-4,CASSLGVASLYEQYF,TGTGCCAGCAGCTTGGGGGTAGCGTCTCTTTACGAGCAGTACTTC
-,-,TRBJ2-2,TRBV19,CASSIAANTGELFF,TGTGCCAGTAGTATAGCCGCGAACACCGGGGAGCTGTTTTTT
-,TRBD2,TRBJ2-7,TRBV6-5,CAPKTSSYEQYF,TGTGCCCCTAAGACTAGCAGCTACGAGCAGTACTTC
few,TRBD2,TRBJ2-1,TRBV30,CAWSDGLANNEQFF,TGTGCCTGGAGTGACGGACTAGCGAACAATGAGCAGTTCTTC
-,-,TRBJ2-5,TRBV10-3,CAISESAGFAQYF,TGTGCCATCAGTGAGTCTGCTGGGTTCGCCCAGTACTTC
-,-,TRBJ1-2,TRBV2,CASFRDINYGYTF,TGTGCCTCTTTCCGGGACATTAACTATGGCTACACCTTC
-,-,TRBJ1-1,TRBV5-6,CASSLSTEAFF,TGTGCCAGCAGCTTGTCCACTGAAGCTTTCTTT
once,TRBD2,TRBJ2-1,TRBV9,CASSDNLAEPNEQFF,TGTGCCAGCAGCGATAATCTAGCGGAACCCAATGAGCAGTTCTTC
once,TRBD2,TRBJ2-1,TRBV4-2,CASSQDGLAGDEQFF,TGTGCCAGCAGCCAAGACGGACTAGCAGGCGATGAGCAGTTCTTC
few,-,TRBJ1-1,TRBV18,CASSPQDRMNTEAFF,TGTGCCAGCTCACCACAGGACAGAATGAACACTGAAGCTTTCTTT
-,-,TRBJ1-1,TRBV5-1,CASSLAAPNFGRQNTEAFF,TGCGCCAGCAGCTTGGCGGCCCCCAATTTCGGACGGCAGAACACTGAAGCTTTCTTT
-,TRBD2,TRBJ2-3,TRBV9,CASSVRIAGDLDTQYF,TGTGCCAGCAGCGTAAGGATAGCGGGAGATCTAGATACGCAGTATTTT
-,TRBD2,TRBJ2-1,TRBV11-3,CASSPLAGVLFF,TGTGCCAGCAGCCCTTTAGCGGGAGTTCTGTTCTTC
-,-,TRBJ2-4,TRBV28,CASTVRGLITPRAQYF,TGTGCCAGCACCGTCCGAGGACTGATAACTCCGAGGGCTCAGTACTTC
-,-,TRBJ2-1,TRBV9,CASSARRGSPPGNEQFF,TGTGCCAGCAGCGCCAGACGGGGGAGCCCCCCCGGCAACGAGCAGTTCTTC
-,TRBD1,TRBJ2-5,TRBV11-2,CASSRGQGARETQYF,TGTGCCAGCAGCCGGGGACAGGGGGCGAGGGAGACCCAGTACTTC
-,TRBD1,TRBJ2-7,TRBV2,CASRRTGGIDEQYF,TGTGCCAGCAGAAGGACAGGGGGTATAGACGAGCAGTACTTC
-,TRBD2,TRBJ2-1,TRBV9,CASSVMALAGAYNEQFF,TGTGCCAGCAGCGTAATGGCCCTAGCGGGAGCCTACAATGAGCAGTTCTTC
-,TRBD2,TRBJ2-1,TRBV19,CASSMGGNSYNEQFF,TGTGCCAGTAGTATGGGGGGGAACTCCTACAATGAGCAGTTCTTC
-,-,TRBJ2-7,TRBV28,CASRSEGGPSYEQYF,TGTGCCAGCAGAAGCGAAGGAGGACCCTCCTACGAGCAGTACTTC
few,-,TRBJ2-5,TRBV28,CASSLAGETQYF,TGTGCCAGCAGTTTAGCCGGGGAGACCCAGTACTTC
-,-,TRBJ2-3,TRBV20-1,CLGTSDTQYF,TGCCTCGGGACGTCAGATACGCAGTATTTT
-,-,TRBJ2-1,TRBV9,CASSVAGGFHTNEQFF,TGTGCCAGCAGCGTAGCAGGCGGGTTCCACACAAATGAGCAGTTCTTC
-,TRBD2,TRBJ2-3,TRBV11-3,CASSRTSGTDTQYF,TGTGCCAGCTCCCGGACTAGCGGCACAGATACGCAGTATTTT
-,TRBD2,TRBJ2-7,TRBV4-2,CASSPGLEGSSQYF,TGTGCCAGCAGCCCGGGACTAGAGGGAAGTTCGCAGTACTTC
-,-,TRBJ2-7,TRBV5-1,CASSLAGQYEQYF,TGCGCCAGCAGCTTGGCCGGACAGTACGAGCAGTACTTC
-,-,TRBJ2-1,TRBV7-9,CASSLVLGNEQFF,TGTGCCAGCAGCTTAGTGTTAGGCAATGAGCAGTTCTTC
-,TRBD2,TRBJ2-1,TRBV28,CASRSPGLAGGHLFF,TGTGCCAGCAGGTCCCCGGGACTAGCGGGAGGGCACCTTTTCTTC
-,-,TRBJ1-3,TRBV19,CASIVKRGSGNTIYF,TGTGCCAGTATTGTCAAGAGGGGATCTGGAAACACCATATATTTT
-,TRBD2,TRBJ2-7,TRBV7-6,CASSSTGRESSYEQYF,TGTGCCAGCAGCTCAACGGGGCGGGAGAGCTCCTACGAGCAGTACTTC
-,-,TRBJ2-5,TRBV5-1,CASSLGQSQETQYF,TGCGCCAGCAGCTTAGGGCAAAGCCAAGAGACCCAGTACTTC
-,-,TRBJ1-5,TRBV29-1,CSVGAHGGDQPQHF,TGCAGCGTGGGCGCTCACGGGGGGGATCAGCCCCAGCATTTT
-,-,TRBJ2-7,TRBV6-1,CASSPPQGRYEQYF,TGTGCCAGCAGTCCACCTCAGGGGAGATACGAGCAGTACTTC
-,-,TRBJ1-4,TRBV19,CASSRANEKLFF,TGTGCCAGTAGTAGGGCGAATGAAAAACTGTTTTTT
-,TRBD1,TRBJ1-1,TRBV6-1,CASSPYRGLYTEAFF,TGTGCCAGCAGTCCCTACAGGGGGCTTTACACTGAAGCTTTCTTT
-,-,TRBJ2-3,TRBV14,CASSQQGFADTQYF,TGTGCCAGCAGCCAACAAGGGTTTGCAGATACGCAGTATTTT
-,TRBD2,TRBJ2-5,TRBV6-6,CASSLAGAQETQYF,TGTGCCAGCAGTCTAGCGGGAGCTCAAGAGACCCAGTACTTC
-,-,TRBJ2-7,TRBV5-1,CASSLSVTGSSYEQYF,TGCGCCAGCAGCTTGTCGGTGACGGGGAGCTCCTACGAGCAGTACTTC
-,-,TRBJ2-1,TRBV10-1,CASSGGRTFYNEQFF,TGCGCCAGCAGTGGAGGTAGGACTTTCTATAATGAGCAGTTCTTC
once,-,TRBJ2-7,TRBV2,CASTRDRLRYEQYF,TGTGCCAGCACACGGGACCGCCTAAGGTACGAGCAGTACTTC
-,-,TRBJ2-7,TRBV5-1,CASSLVGPSYEQYF,TGCGCCAGCAGCTTGGTAGGTCCCTCCTACGAGCAGTACTTC
-,-,TRBJ2-1,TRBV7-9,CASTLGQGFSEQFF,TGTGCCAGCACCCTCGGACAAGGATTCTCGGAGCAGTTCTTC
-,TRBD2,TRBJ2-7,TRBV6-5,CASSPTSGSFHEQYF,TGTGCCAGCAGTCCGACTAGCGGGAGTTTCCACGAGCAGTACTTC
-,-,TRBJ2-7,TRBV7-9,CASSLVAGIGAYEQYF,TGTGCCAGCAGCTTAGTTGCGGGTATAGGGGCCTACGAGCAGTACTTC
-,-,TRBJ1-6,TRBV5-4,CASSLVISSYNSPLHF,TGTGCCAGCAGCTTGGTGATAAGCTCCTATAATTCACCCCTCCACTTT
-,TRBD2,TRBJ2-3,TRBV6-5,CASSDLAGTVTQYF,TGTGCCAGCAGCGATCTAGCGGGAACCGTTACGCAGTATTTT